Below are 32 T cell receptor beta chains sequenced from a single sample in a study of chemoradiotherapy in HPV16-positive cancers. Profiled with immunoSEQ multiplex PCR; TCRdb holds only in-frame clones, not every one. The data contain about 2,000 clones, 84% of them singletons. Source: tumor tissue, taken from a patient who underwent chemoradiotherapy. The receptors were gathered from a human donor with HPV-associated anogenital cancer.

The rearrangement uses TRBV7-2 and TRBJ2-1, with no clear D. This CDR3 is 13 amino acids long. V was shortened by 4 bases and J by 6 bases, with 10 bases between the two germline ends. The V gene's germline CDR1 is SGHTA and CDR2 FQGNSA. This CDR3 reads CASSSSPPNEQFF. In nucleotides, the CDR3 is TGTGCCAGCAGCTCCTCCCCCCCCAATGAGCAGTTCTTC.

The chain uses TRBV5-4 and TRBJ2-3, with TRBD1 matching over 7 bases. From germline, CDR1 is SGHNT and CDR2 YYREEE (reference sequence). The CDR3 loop spans 14 amino acids. V was pared by 4 bases and J by 3 bases, with 5 bases of the junction left unmatched. The CDR3 here is CASSKGAETDTQYF. CDR3 nucleotides: TGTGCCAGCAGCAAGGGGGCGGAGACAGATACGCAGTATTTT.

The genes are TRBV6-6 and TRBJ1-5, with D unresolved. Per germline, CDR1 MNHNY and CDR2 SVGAGI (reference sequence). Trimming took 5 bases from V and 0 from J, leaving 8 bases between them. The CDR3 spans 14 residues. The CDR3 loop reads CASSPPSSNQPQHF. The CDR3 nucleotides are TGTGCCAGCAGTCCTCCTTCTAGCAATCAGCCCCAGCATTTT.

This clone was observed once. The CDR3 nucleotides read TGTGCCAGCTCACAGGGGACAGGGGAAGCTTTCTTT. It specifies CASSQGTGEAFF. This chain connects TRBV18 to TRBJ1-1; 9 bases are shared with TRBD1. Trimming cost V 4 bases and J 8 bases; bases outside gene matches: 2. Germline CDR1 and CDR2: KGHSH and LQKENI. The CDR3 loop spans 12 amino acids.

This chain connects TRBV5-5 to TRBJ1-2, with D uncertain. Germline-derived CDR1 and CDR2 are SGHKS and YYEKEE (reference sequence). V gave up 4 bases and J gave up 8 bases, with 15 bases separating them. The CDR3 runs 13 residues. CDR3 sequence: CASSGGESFGYTF. The CDR3 DNA reads TGTGCCAGCAGCGGTGGAGAGTCGTTCGGCTACACCTTC.

CDR3 DNA sequence: TGTGCCAGTGCGGGTAGACAGGCCTTCGGAGAGACCCAGTACTTC. Encoded protein: CASAGRQAFGETQYF. V and J are TRBV19 and TRBJ2-5; perhaps TRBD1 as D (6 bases). V lost 8 bases to trimming and J lost 4 bases, with 20 bases between them. Germline V gene lookup returns CDR1 LNHDA and CDR2 SQIVND (reference sequence). The CDR3 sequence is 15 residues long.

J is TRBJ1-4 and V is TRBV27; a possible D gene is TRBD1 (6 bases). V was clipped by 4 bases and J by 8 bases, with 14 bases between them. CDR1 and CDR2 (germline): MNHEY, SMNVEV (reference sequence). This CDR3 is 14 amino acids long. CDR3 protein: CASSSGGMAEKLFF. Here the CDR3 DNA reads TGTGCCAGCAGTTCCGGGGGCATGGCCGAAAAACTGTTTTTT. Full variable domain (outside the CDR3, taken from reference TRBV27 and TRBJ1-4): EAQVTQNPRYLITVTGKKLTVTCSQNMNHEYMSWYRQDPGLGLRQIYYSMNVEVTDKGDVPEGYKVSRKEKRNFPLILESPSPNQTSLYFCASSSGGMAEKLFFGSGTQLSVL.

This clone came up once. The V and J genes are TRBV21-1 and TRBJ2-1; TRBD2 is the table's D call, not checked against the DNA. TRBV21-1 constitutes a pseudogene. This CDR3 comprises 21 residues. Written as DNA, the CDR3 is TGTGCCAGCAGCAAAGTCAGGGCTAGCGGGAGTTCATCCCCTTTTTACAATGAGCAGTTCTTC. It translates to CASSKVRASGSSSPFYNEQFF.

Here the CDR3 DNA reads TGTGCCAGCAGTTTACCTACAGGGGTTGAGACCCAGTACTTC. Protein product: CASSLPTGVETQYF. The chain recombines TRBV28 with TRBJ2-5; 7 bases match TRBD1. Germline trimming cut 2 bases from V and 5 bases from J; bases unmatched to any gene: 5. This CDR3 has 14 amino acids. Germline V CDR1 and CDR2: MDHEN, SYDVKM.

This clone is a singleton in its sample. The chain employs TRBV6-4 and TRBJ2-3; 8 nucleotides agree with TRBD2. Per the germline V gene, CDR1 is MRHNA and CDR2 is SNTAGT. Trimming at V came to 3 bases and at J to 4 bases, leaving 6 bases not matched to a gene. This CDR3 region has 15 residues. The chain's CDR3 is CASSDGSGGSDTQYF. In DNA form, the CDR3 reads TGTGCCAGCAGTGATGGGAGCGGGGGTTCAGATACGCAGTATTTT.

The gene calls are TRBV5-4 and TRBJ2-5; 8 nucleotides align to TRBD1. CDR1 SGHNT and CDR2 YYREEE come from the germline V gene (reference sequence). The CDR3 extends over 15 amino acids. With V trimmed by 0 bases and J by 4 bases, 5 bases remained unmatched. The CDR3 region has the DNA TGTGCCAGCAGCTTGGCGGGCAGGGGGCGAGAGACCCAGTACTTC. Encoded protein: CASSLAGRGRETQYF. Full variable domain (missing parts from reference TRBV5-4 and TRBJ2-5): ETGVTQSPTHLIKTRGQQVTLRCSSQSGHNTVSWYQQALGQGPQFIFQYYREEENGRGNFPPRFSGLQFPNYSSELNVNALELDDSALYLCASSLAGRGRETQYFGPGTRLLVL.

This clone was picked up a small number of times. This chain links TRBV28 with TRBJ1-5; D is perhaps TRBD1 (6 bases). V was trimmed by 7 bases and J by 1 base, leaving 14 bases between them. Germline values: CDR1 MDHEN, CDR2 SYDVKM. The CDR3 runs to 15 residues. In DNA form, the CDR3 reads TGTGCCAGCAAATCCGGGACACTGAGCAATCAGCCCCAGCATTTT. Its translation is CASKSGTLSNQPQHF.

The J gene is TRBJ2-5, the V gene TRBV6-5, with 10 bases that match TRBD2. The CDR3 length is 16 residues. Germline CDR1 MNHEY, CDR2 SVGAGI. The V segment lost 4 bases and the J segment 2 bases; nucleotides outside the gene matches: 7. The CDR3: CASSFQAGGIQETQYF. In DNA form, the CDR3 reads TGTGCCAGCAGTTTTCAAGCGGGGGGGATTCAAGAGACCCAGTACTTC.

The chain joins TRBV19 to TRBJ2-2, with D uncertain. Germline loops: CDR1 LNHDA, CDR2 SQIVND (reference sequence). Trimming cost V 4 bases and J 0 bases, with 12 bases left between them. The CDR3 covers 16 residues. CDR3 nucleotides: TGTGCCAGTAGTAGACAAGCAGAAACGAACACCGGGGAGCTGTTTTTT. Its protein product is CASSRQAETNTGELFF. Together with reference TRBV19 and TRBJ2-2, the CDR3 gives the full variable domain: DGGITQSPKYLFRKEGQNVTLSCEQNLNHDAMYWYRQDPGQGLRLIYYSQIVNDFQKGDIAEGYSVSREKKESFPLTVTSAQKNPTAFYLCASSRQAETNTGELFFGEGSRLTVL.

The rearrangement links TRBV5-1 to TRBJ1-1; the D gene is possibly TRBD1 (6 bases). The CDR3 is made up of 16 amino acids. The germline V and J ends were trimmed by 4 bases and 0 bases, with 16 bases remaining between them. Germline loops: CDR1 SGHRS, CDR2 YFSETQ. CDR3 in amino acids: CASSRTGPFMNTEAFF. DNA of the CDR3: TGCGCCAGCAGCCGCACAGGGCCCTTTATGAACACTGAAGCTTTCTTT.

The chain employs TRBV6-1 and TRBJ2-7; 10 bases agree with TRBD1. V lost 1 base and J lost 2; bases outside the gene matches: 5. The CDR3 totals 16 residues. Germline assignment: CDR1 MNHNS and CDR2 SASEGT. Here the CDR3 reads CASSEVGTGETYEQYF. The CDR3 DNA is TGTGCCAGCAGTGAAGTGGGGACAGGGGAAACCTACGAGCAGTACTTC.

The genes are TRBV19 and TRBJ1-2; D is undetermined. V shed 3 bases and J shed 0 bases, with 11 bases lying between them. This CDR3 has 15 residues. Germline V lookup: CDR1 LNHDA, CDR2 SQIVND (reference sequence). CDR3 sequence reads: CASSMEQTSNYGYTF. The DNA for the CDR3 is TGTGCCAGTAGTATGGAGCAGACTTCTAACTATGGCTACACCTTC.

This chain joins TRBV15 and TRBJ2-3; 8 bases match TRBD2. The V segment lost 0 bases and the J segment 1 base; nucleotides outside the gene matches: 18. The CDR3 is made up of 21 amino acids. Germline V gene data show CDR1 as LNHNV and CDR2 as YYDKDF (reference sequence). CDR3 residues: CATSRDLAGAGGVSGTDTQYF. CDR3 in DNA: TGTGCCACCAGCAGAGATCTTGCGGGGGCGGGAGGCGTCTCGGGCACAGATACGCAGTATTTT.

The CDR3 loop reads CASSLSFGTTTNYGYTF. The CDR3 DNA follows: TGTGCCAGCAGTTTATCTTTCGGGACAACAACTAACTATGGCTACACCTTC. This chain connects TRBV27 to TRBJ1-2, with a possible D match to TRBD1 (6 bases). Trimming cost V 0 bases and J 0 bases, with 14 bases left between them. Germline CDR1 reads MNHEY; CDR2 reads SMNVEV (reference sequence). This CDR3 is 17 amino acids long.

This clone has just one count. The V gene is TRBV10-3, the J gene TRBJ2-5, with TRBD1 matching 9 bases. Judging by the DNA end, TRBJ2-7 fits better; the J call may be wrong. The CDR3 is made up of 15 amino acids. Germline CDR1 reads ENHRY; CDR2 reads SYGVKD. The CDR3 loop reads CAISDPQGASYEQYF. For the CDR3, the DNA is TGTGCCATCAGTGACCCACAGGGGGCTTCCTACGAGCAGTACTTC.

J is TRBJ2-2 and V is TRBV2; D gene ambiguous. Germline V gene data show CDR1 as SNHLY and CDR2 as FYNNEI. Trimming took 1 base from V and 4 from J, leaving 4 bases between them. The CDR3 totals 13 residues. CDR3 region: CASSEGVTGELFF. The CDR3 nucleotides read TGTGCCAGCAGTGAAGGGGTCACCGGGGAGCTGTTTTTT. The full variable domain, in which reference TRBV2 and TRBJ2-2 provide the parts outside the CDR3, is EPEVTQTPSHQVTQMGQEVILRCVPISNHLYFYWYRQILGQKVEFLVSFYNNEISEKSEIFDDQFSVERPDGSNFTLKIRSTKLEDSAMYFCASSEGVTGELFFGEGSRLTVL.

This chain joins TRBV2 and TRBJ2-2, with 11 bases fitting TRBD2. The CDR3 contains 17 residues. With 5 bases clipped from V and 4 bases from J, the junction kept 9 bases outside the gene matches. CDR1 and CDR2 (germline): SNHLY, FYNNEI. CDR3 in amino acids: CASSLSGRALGTGELFF. In nucleotides, the CDR3 is TGTGCCAGCAGTCTTAGCGGGAGGGCCCTAGGCACCGGGGAGCTGTTTTTT.

The chain carries TRBV15 and TRBJ2-6; D is uncertain. CDR1 is LNHNV, CDR2 YYDKDF, per germline (reference sequence). This CDR3 is built from 16 residues. The V end was cut by 1 base, the J end by 1 base, with 8 bases between. CDR3 amino acids: CATSRGMGSGANVLTF. CDR3 DNA sequence: TGTGCCACCAGCAGAGGAATGGGGTCTGGGGCCAACGTCCTGACTTTC.

V is TRBV4-3 and J is TRBJ2-7, with TRBD2 identical over 7 bases. This CDR3 region has 16 residues. Unmatched junction bases numbered 5, after V lost 0 bases and J lost 0 bases. CDR1 is LGHNA and CDR2 is YSLEER in the germline V gene. For the CDR3, the DNA is TGCGCCAGCAGCCAAGATACGAGCGGGGCCTCCTACGAGCAGTACTTC. This encodes CASSQDTSGASYEQYF.

This chain links TRBV19 with TRBJ2-3; the D gene is possibly TRBD1 (5 bases). The V gene lost 4 bases and the J gene lost 4 bases, with 12 bases spanning the gap. Germline V CDR1 and CDR2: LNHDA, SQIVND (reference sequence). The CDR3 length is 14 residues. DNA of the CDR3: TGTGCCAGTAGTACCAGGGTAGGCGCAGATACGCAGTATTTT. This codes for CASSTRVGADTQYF.

This clone appeared a single time. The gene calls are TRBV4-3 and TRBJ1-1; D uncertain. The CDR3 contains 16 residues. V dropped 0 bases and J dropped 0 bases, with 11 bases sitting between them. Germline V CDR1 and CDR2: LGHNA, YSLEER. The chain's CDR3 is CASSQDHQSLNTEAFF. As DNA, the CDR3 is TGCGCCAGCAGCCAAGATCATCAGAGTTTGAACACTGAAGCTTTCTTT.

The rearrangement joins TRBV30 to TRBJ2-7; D is undetermined. The CDR3 spans 16 residues. The germline V gene encodes CDR1 GTSNPN and CDR2 SVGIG (reference sequence). V lost 0 bases to trimming and J lost 5 bases, with 20 bases between them. CDR3 amino acids: CAWSVNWGQVLDEQYF. Here the CDR3 DNA reads TGTGCCTGGAGTGTGAATTGGGGTCAGGTCCTCGACGAGCAGTACTTC.

This clone was seen once. V gene TRBV7-9 combines with J gene TRBJ1-2, with D unresolved. The CDR3 extends over 14 amino acids. V lost 1 base and J 2 bases, leaving 8 bases between the germline ends. Germline V CDR1 and CDR2: SEHNR, FQNEAQ (reference sequence). CDR3 sequence (DNA): TGTGCCAGCAGCTTAGGGACCGCGAACTATGGCTACACCTTC. This sequence encodes CASSLGTANYGYTF.

A few counts support this clone. The V gene is TRBV28, the J gene TRBJ1-2; no clear D. V was pared by 6 bases and J by 7 bases, with 15 bases between. Germline CDR1 and CDR2: MDHEN and SYDVKM. The CDR3 spans 13 residues. The CDR3, as DNA: TGTGCCAGCAGGATGCCTGGTCCCAGTGGCTACACCTTC. Encoded protein: CASRMPGPSGYTF.

The CDR3 is CASSPTVGVAKNIQYF. The CDR3 nucleotides read TGTGCCAGCAGCCCGACAGTTGGGGTAGCCAAAAACATTCAGTACTTC. The chain has TRBV5-4 and TRBJ2-4; D is possibly TRBD1 (5 bases). Per germline, CDR1 SGHNT and CDR2 YYREEE (reference sequence). V was cut by 4 bases and J by 0 bases, with 14 bases left in between. The CDR3 is 16 amino acids.

This rearrangement joins TRBV2 to TRBJ1-1; D may be TRBD1 (6 bases). This CDR3 region has 13 residues. The V end was cut by 6 bases, the J end by 1 base, with 9 bases between. The germline gives CDR1 SNHLY, CDR2 FYNNEI. The CDR3 spells CASRLQGNTEAFF. In DNA form, the CDR3 reads TGTGCCAGCAGATTACAGGGGAACACTGAAGCTTTCTTT. The whole variable domain, filled in from reference TRBV2 and TRBJ1-1, reads EPEVTQTPSHQVTQMGQEVILRCVPISNHLYFYWYRQILGQKVEFLVSFYNNEISEKSEIFDDQFSVERPDGSNFTLKIRSTKLEDSAMYFCASRLQGNTEAFFGQGTRLTVV.

This sequence joins TRBV9 and TRBJ2-1; 10 bases map to TRBD2. CDR1 is SGDLS and CDR2 is YYNGEE in the germline V gene. This CDR3 region has 15 residues. The junction had 4 bases not matched to a gene; V was cut back by 3 bases and J by 4 bases. CDR3 residues: CASSGRLAGYNEQFF. The CDR3 DNA follows: TGTGCCAGCAGCGGAAGACTAGCGGGTTACAATGAGCAGTTCTTC.